This TCR beta chain is drawn from a study of blood T cell repertoires in COVID-19. Study as a whole: The samples span acute and convalescent COVID-19 from the United States, Italy and Spain. The cDNA or gDNA used as material had been derived from T cells, B-cell-depleted T cells, or PBMCs.

In the authors' workflow: Estimation of nucleated cell counts relied on the amplification of reference gene primers. TCRdb's table, derived via immunoSEQ multiplex PCR, lists solely in-frame clones and lacks some. The V and J calls and clone size are taken from that table; D and trimming were inferred from the DNA. The sample carries around 240,000 clones, approximately 81% recorded once. V was trimmed by 1 base and J by 4 bases, leaving 13 bases between them. The CDR3 extends over 16 amino acids. Looked up from germline, CDR1 is MGHDK and CDR2 is SYGVNS. The source of this sequence is a man aged 40-55 years with acute or convalescent COVID-19. The chain joins TRBV25-1 to TRBJ1-4; D remains ambiguous. Input material: peripheral blood. In DNA, the CDR3 is TGTGCCAGCAGTGAATTTCCCCACACCCATAATGAAAAACTGTTTTTT. This sequence encodes CASSEFPHTHNEKLFF. Filled out from reference TRBV25-1 and TRBJ1-4, the complete variable domain reads EADIYQTPRYLVIGTGKKITLECSQTMGHDKMYWYQQDPGMELHLIHYSYGVNSTEKGDLSSESTVSRIRTEHFPLTLESARPSHTSQYLCASSEFPHTHNEKLFFGSGTQLSVL.